This T cell receptor (beta chain) was identified during a study of T-cell memory formation after mild COVID-19. TCRdb reprocessed the 5' RACE reads via MiXCR and lists one record per CDR3 protein. The table includes 350,000 or so distinct CDR3 sequences, 13% detected once. This clonotype was counted at least ten times. Input material: PBMCs or a T cell subset sorted from them (not recorded which). This receptor was identified in a young man who had mild COVID-19 (a few samples of this study predate the infection). Cell type and time point are not known.

The CDR3 sequence is CASSYGAGVGTEAFF. The CDR3 nucleotides are TGCGCCAGCAGCTATGGGGCAGGGGTGGGCACTGAAGCTTTCTTT. The chain couples TRBV5-1 to TRBJ1-1; D might be TRBD1 (6 bases). The CDR3 contains 15 residues. CDR1 and CDR2 (germline): SGHRS, YFSETQ. V was shortened by 3 bases and J by 4 bases, with 16 bases between the two germline ends.